Shown below are 14 T cell receptor beta chains from a single sample sequenced in a study of technical replicates of blood from a handful of donors. Profiling relied on immunoSEQ multiplex PCR, and the TCRdb table lists in-frame clones only, not all of them. Counted here are approximately 75,000 clones, about 81% occurring once; the ten biggest clones make up approximately 4%. Sequences were obtained from PBMCs. The source is a human donor in good health. Some clones in this sample may be carry-over from other donors' samples.

This clone has just one count. The chain has TRBV4-1 and TRBJ2-1; 10 bases map to TRBD2. This CDR3 contains 17 residues. The J segment lost 5 bases and the V segment lost 3 bases, leaving 10 bases of the junction unmatched. Germline V gene data show CDR1 as MGHRA and CDR2 as YSYEKL. DNA of the CDR3: TGCGCCAGCAGCCAGGGTATCCTAGCGGGAGTAAACAATGAGCAGTTCTTC. Its translation: CASSQGILAGVNNEQFF.

The rearrangement uses TRBV18 and TRBJ2-7; D may be TRBD2 (7 bases). The CDR3 loop spans 15 amino acids. The V gene's germline CDR1 is KGHSH and CDR2 LQKENI. Trimming took off 4 bases at V and 3 bases at J, with 16 bases between the two ends. The CDR3 sequence is CASSLGPGGYYEQYF. CDR3 coding DNA: TGTGCCAGCTCACTCGGACCGGGGGGCTACTACGAGCAGTACTTC.

The chain combines TRBV15 with TRBJ1-2; 7 bases line up with TRBD1. CDR3 length: 15 residues. CDR1 is LNHNV and CDR2 is YYDKDF in the germline V gene (reference sequence). The V gene end was trimmed by 0 bases and the J gene end by 2 bases; junction bases not matched to a gene: 3. CDR3 amino acids: CATSRDRGANYGYTF. The CDR3 region has the DNA TGTGCCACCAGCAGAGACAGGGGGGCCAACTATGGCTACACCTTC.

V gene TRBV30 combines with J gene TRBJ2-7, with 11 bases lining up with TRBD2. Germline values: CDR1 GTSNPN, CDR2 SVGIG (reference sequence). The CDR3 sequence is 14 residues long. Losses at the gene ends were 7 bases for V and 6 bases for J; bases not matched to a gene: 11. Here the CDR3 reads CASERWLAGGEQYF. CDR3 in DNA: TGTGCCTCAGAACGGTGGCTAGCGGGAGGCGAGCAGTACTTC.

The chain combines TRBV4-1 with TRBJ1-1, with unresolved D. The CDR3 extends over 14 amino acids. Trimming removed 0 bases at V and 0 bases at J, with 5 bases between. The germline CDR1 and CDR2 sequences are MGHRA and YSYEKL. This CDR3 reads CASSQDQMNTEAFF. In nucleotides, the CDR3 is TGCGCCAGCAGCCAAGATCAGATGAACACTGAAGCTTTCTTT.

This chain connects TRBV2 to TRBJ2-7, with 9 positions matching TRBD1. The CDR3 runs 13 residues. The V and J ends lost 11 bases and 5 bases, in that order; junction bases with no gene match: 10. Germline CDR1 SNHLY, CDR2 FYNNEI. The CDR3: CAFSRDRVNEQYF. DNA of the CDR3: TGTGCCTTTTCCCGGGACAGGGTCAACGAGCAGTACTTC.

The chain recombines TRBV6-6 with TRBJ1-2; 12 positions agree with TRBD1. Germline V gives CDR1 MNHNY, CDR2 SVGAGI (reference sequence). With 4 bases clipped from V and 4 bases from J, the junction kept 4 bases outside the gene matches. The CDR3 is 15 amino acids. CDR3: CASSSRDRGLYGYTF. The CDR3 DNA reads TGTGCCAGCAGTTCCCGGGACAGGGGGCTCTATGGCTACACCTTC.

The rearrangement links TRBV6-5 to TRBJ2-2; a possible D gene is TRBD2 (6 bases). The germline V gene has CDR1 MNHEY and CDR2 SVGAGI. The CDR3 covers 14 residues. V was clipped by 8 bases and J by 6 bases, with 16 bases between them. Here the CDR3 reads CASAAGWGAGELFF. The CDR3 coding sequence is TGTGCCAGCGCTGCGGGATGGGGGGCCGGGGAGCTGTTTTTT.

The V call is TRBV27, the J call TRBJ2-7; TRBD2 aligns across 7 bases. The germline gives CDR1 MNHEY, CDR2 SMNVEV (reference sequence). V lost 7 bases and J lost 9; bases outside the gene matches: 18. This CDR3 has 15 amino acids. The CDR3 DNA reads as TGTGCCAGCACCCCCAGCGGGGCGGGGCGGGTAGCGCAGTACTTC. Protein product: CASTPSGAGRVAQYF.

The chain uses TRBV11-2 and TRBJ2-3, with TRBD2 matching over 9 bases. Germline V lookup: CDR1 SGHAT, CDR2 FQNNGV. V lost 3 bases, J lost 3 bases, and 1 base stayed unmatched. This CDR3 is built from 14 residues. The chain's CDR3 is CASSFTSGTDTQYF. CDR3 in DNA: TGTGCCAGCAGCTTTACTAGCGGGACAGATACGCAGTATTTT.

This clone was counted between two and nine times. This chain uses TRBV13 with TRBJ1-1; 9 nucleotides align to TRBD1. CDR3 length equals 15 residues. V dropped 5 bases and J dropped 5; count of bases not matched to a gene: 9. Germline CDR1 reads PRHDT; CDR2 reads FYEKMQ (reference sequence). CDR3 DNA sequence: TGTGCCAGCAGCATAGAGGGACAGGGTACGACTGAAGCTTTCTTT. It is translated as CASSIEGQGTTEAFF.

The chain combines TRBV9 with TRBJ2-1; D is perhaps TRBD2 (7 bases). With 3 bases removed from V and 9 bases from J, the gap between germline ends came to 13 bases. Germline V gene sequence: CDR1 SGDLS, CDR2 YYNGEE. The CDR3 totals 13 residues. The CDR3 loop reads CASSAGGFGEQFF. CDR3 sequence (DNA): TGTGCCAGCAGCGCGGGGGGCTTCGGTGAGCAGTTCTTC.

The chain carries TRBV6-5 and TRBJ2-5; D is perhaps TRBD1 (7 bases). The germline V and J ends were trimmed by 5 bases and 2 bases, with 12 bases remaining between them. Germline assignment: CDR1 MNHEY and CDR2 SVGAGI. The CDR3 sequence is 14 residues long. The CDR3 protein is CASSRRGQQETQYF. The CDR3 nucleotides read TGTGCCAGCAGTCGGAGGGGACAGCAAGAGACCCAGTACTTC.

The chain joins TRBV15 to TRBJ2-5; D is possibly TRBD1 (5 bases). The CDR3 consists of 15 residues. CDR1 and CDR2 from the germline V gene are LNHNV and YYDKDF (reference sequence). Trimming removed 5 bases at V and 1 base at J, with 14 bases between. The CDR3, as DNA: TGTGCCACCAGCGGTCAGGGAAACGCCCAAGAGACCCAGTACTTC. Protein product: CATSGQGNAQETQYF.